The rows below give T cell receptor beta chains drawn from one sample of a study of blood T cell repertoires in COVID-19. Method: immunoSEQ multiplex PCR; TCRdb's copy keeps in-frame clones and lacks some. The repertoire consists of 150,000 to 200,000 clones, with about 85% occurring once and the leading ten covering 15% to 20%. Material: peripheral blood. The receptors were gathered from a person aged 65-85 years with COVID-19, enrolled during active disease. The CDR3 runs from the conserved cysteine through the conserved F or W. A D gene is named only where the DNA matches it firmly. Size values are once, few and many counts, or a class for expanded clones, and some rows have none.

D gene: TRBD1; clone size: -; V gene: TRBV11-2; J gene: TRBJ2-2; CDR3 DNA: TGTGCCAGCAGCTTGCTGGACAGGGCGGGCGGGGAGCTGTTTTTT; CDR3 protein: CASSLLDRAGGELFF
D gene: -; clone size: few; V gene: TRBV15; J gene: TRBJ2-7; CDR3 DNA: TGTGCCACCAGCAGAGATTCCCCCAGGGGTACAATCTACGAGCAGTACTTC; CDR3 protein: CATSRDSPRGTIYEQYF
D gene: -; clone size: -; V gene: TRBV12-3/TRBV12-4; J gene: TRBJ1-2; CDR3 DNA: TGTGCCAGCAGTGTGAGAGTTAACTATGGCTACACCTTC; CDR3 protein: CASSVRVNYGYTF
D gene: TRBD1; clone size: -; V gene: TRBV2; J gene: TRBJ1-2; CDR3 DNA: TGTGCCAGCAAGTGGGGACAGGGGGACTATGGCTACACCTTC; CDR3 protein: CASKWGQGDYGYTF
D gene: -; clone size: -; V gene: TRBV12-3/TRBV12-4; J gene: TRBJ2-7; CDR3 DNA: TGTGCCAGCAGTCTGGGGCTTCCCTACGAGCAGTACTTC; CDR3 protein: CASSLGLPYEQYF
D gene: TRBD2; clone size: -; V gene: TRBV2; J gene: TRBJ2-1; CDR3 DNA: TGTGCCAGCAGCGCGTCACTAGCGGGGGGGCGGAATGAGCAGTTCTTC; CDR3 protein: CASSASLAGGRNEQFF
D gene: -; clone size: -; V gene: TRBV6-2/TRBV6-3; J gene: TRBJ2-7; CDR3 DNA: TGTGCCAGCAGTCGACAATTATACTACGAGCAGTACTTC; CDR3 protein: CASSRQLYYEQYF
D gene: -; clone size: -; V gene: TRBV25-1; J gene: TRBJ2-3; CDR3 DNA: TGTGCCCGGCAAGGCCCGGGAACAGATACGCAGTATTTT; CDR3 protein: CARQGPGTDTQYF
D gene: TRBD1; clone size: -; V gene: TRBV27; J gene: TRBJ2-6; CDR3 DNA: TGTGCCAGCAGTGACAGGGTTCCTGGGGCCAACGTCCTGACTTTC; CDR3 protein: CASSDRVPGANVLTF
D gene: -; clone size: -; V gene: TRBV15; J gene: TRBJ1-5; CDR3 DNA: TGTGCCACCACCCGGGACAAAGCGAGCAATCAGCCCCAGCATTTT; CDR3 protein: CATTRDKASNQPQHF
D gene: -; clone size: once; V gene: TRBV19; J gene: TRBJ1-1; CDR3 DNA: TGTGCCAGTAGTCAAACAGGTAGGAGGACAGACACTGAAGCTTTCTTT; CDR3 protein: CASSQTGRRTDTEAFF
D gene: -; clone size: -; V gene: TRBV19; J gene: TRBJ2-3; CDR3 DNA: TGTGCCAGTAGTAGGGGGGAGAGAAGCACAGATACGCAGTATTTT; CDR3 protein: CASSRGERSTDTQYF
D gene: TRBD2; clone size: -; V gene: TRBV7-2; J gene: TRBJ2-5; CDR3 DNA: TGTGCCAGCAGCGGACTTACCGGGGGGAAACAAGAGACCCAGTACTTC; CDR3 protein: CASSGLTGGKQETQYF
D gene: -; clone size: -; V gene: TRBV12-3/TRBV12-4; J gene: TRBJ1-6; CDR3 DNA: TGTGCCAGCAGTTTACAGAATTCACCCCTCCACTTT; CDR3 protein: CASSLQNSPLHF
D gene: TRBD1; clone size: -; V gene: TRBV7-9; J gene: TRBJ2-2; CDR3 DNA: TGTGCCAGCAGCTTACGAGGGGGCCCATACACCGGGGAGCTGTTTTTT; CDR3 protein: CASSLRGGPYTGELFF
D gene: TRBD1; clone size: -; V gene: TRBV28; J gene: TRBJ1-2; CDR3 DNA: TGTGCCAGCAGTTTCACCCAGGGACAGAGGTATGGCTACACCTTC; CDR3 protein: CASSFTQGQRYGYTF
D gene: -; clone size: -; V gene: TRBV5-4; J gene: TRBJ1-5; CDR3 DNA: TGTGCCAGCAGCTTAATGGGGGCCCAGGGGAATCAGCCCCAGCATTTT; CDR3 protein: CASSLMGAQGNQPQHF
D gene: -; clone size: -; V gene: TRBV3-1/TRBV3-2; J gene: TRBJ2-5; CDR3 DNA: TGTGCCAGCAGCCAAGATTTGGCCGCGGGGATGGAGACCCAGTACTTC; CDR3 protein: CASSQDLAAGMETQYF
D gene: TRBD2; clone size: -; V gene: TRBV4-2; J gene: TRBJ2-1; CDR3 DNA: TGTGCCAGCAGCCTTATAGCGGGTAAGGGTAATGAGCAGTTCTTC; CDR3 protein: CASSLIAGKGNEQFF
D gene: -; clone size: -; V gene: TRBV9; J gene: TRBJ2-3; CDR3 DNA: TGTGCCAGCAGCGGAGGCGGGACAGTCATCACAGATACGCAGTATTTT; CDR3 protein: CASSGGGTVITDTQYF
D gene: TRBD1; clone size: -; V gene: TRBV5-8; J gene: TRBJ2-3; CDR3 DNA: TGTGCCAGCAGCTTGGACCAGGGGGATGGTACGCAGTATTTT; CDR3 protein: CASSLDQGDGTQYF
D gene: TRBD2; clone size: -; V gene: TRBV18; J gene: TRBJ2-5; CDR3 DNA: TGTGCCAGCTCTCGTAAGCGGGGGGCCCAAGAGACCCAGTACTTC; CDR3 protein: CASSRKRGAQETQYF
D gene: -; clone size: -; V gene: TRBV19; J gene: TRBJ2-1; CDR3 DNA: TGTGCCAGTAGTATAGCCGCGAGCGACAGAAATGAGCAGTTCTTC; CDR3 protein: CASSIAASDRNEQFF
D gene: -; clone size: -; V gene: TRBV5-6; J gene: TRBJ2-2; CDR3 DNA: TGTGCCAGCAGCTTACAGGGCGTAGGGACCGGGGAGCTGTTTTTT; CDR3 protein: CASSLQGVGTGELFF
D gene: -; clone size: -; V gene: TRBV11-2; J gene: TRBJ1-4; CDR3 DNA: TGTGCCAGCAGCGGGACAAATGAAAAACTGTTTTTT; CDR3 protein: CASSGTNEKLFF